These 30 T cell receptor beta chains were all obtained from the same sample, sequenced in a study of T-cell memory formation after mild COVID-19. TCRdb re-called the 5' RACE reads through MiXCR, storing one row per CDR3 protein. Here the sample spans 250,000 to 350,000 distinct CDR3 sequences, around 15% being singletons. The specimen sequenced was PBMCs or a T cell subset sorted from them (not recorded which). The receptors derive from a man between 18 and 35 years old who had mild COVID-19 (a few samples of this study predate the infection). Cell type and time point are not known.

This clonotype was counted between two and nine times. V gene TRBV5-1 combines with J gene TRBJ1-1; a possible D gene is TRBD1 (6 bases). The ends were cut back, 7 bases at V and 3 bases at J, with 16 bases in the middle. CDR3 size: 14 residues. The V gene's germline CDR1 is SGHRS and CDR2 YFSETQ. CDR3 in amino acids: CASHYRDADTEAFF. As DNA, the CDR3 is TGCGCCAGCCACTACAGGGATGCGGACACTGAAGCTTTCTTT.

This clonotype showed up many times. This chain links TRBV5-4 with TRBJ1-1; tentatively, D is TRBD1 (6 bases). The CDR3 totals 12 residues. V lost 4 bases to trimming and J lost 8 bases, with 12 bases between them. Per germline, CDR1 SGHNT and CDR2 YYREEE (reference sequence). The CDR3: CASSHRTAEAFF. CDR3 DNA sequence: TGTGCCAGCAGCCACCGGACAGCAGAAGCTTTCTTT.

The chain is built from TRBV2 and TRBJ2-5; a possible D gene is TRBD2 (6 bases). CDR1 SNHLY and CDR2 FYNNEI come from the germline V gene. Trimming pared 6 bases from V and 7 bases from J, leaving 18 bases between. The CDR3 contains 14 residues. DNA of the CDR3: TGTGCCAGCAGGGAGGGATTTCTGGGCGCGACCCAGTACTTC. It codes for CASREGFLGATQYF.

The rearrangement links TRBV28 to TRBJ2-1, with 9 bases that match TRBD1. CDR1 MDHEN and CDR2 SYDVKM come from the germline V gene. J lost 6 bases, V lost 5 bases, and 14 bases had no gene match. The CDR3 has 17 amino acids. The CDR3 region is CASSEMGFGTGPNEQFF. DNA for the CDR3: TGTGCCAGCAGTGAAATGGGCTTTGGGACAGGGCCCAATGAGCAGTTCTTC.

The V and J genes are TRBV20-1 and TRBJ1-5; TRBD1 is a possible D gene (5 bases). Trimming removed 0 bases at V and 7 bases at J, with 13 bases between. The CDR3 is 14 residues long. In germline, CDR1 is DFQATT, CDR2 SNEGSKA (reference sequence). In nucleotides, the CDR3 is TGCAGTGCTAGAGAAGGAGGGGCGGGACAGCCCCAGCATTTT. This gives the protein CSAREGGAGQPQHF.

In this sample, this clonotype turned up a few times. The gene calls are TRBV5-5 and TRBJ2-5; no definite D call. This CDR3 comprises 14 residues. Trimming removed 0 bases from V and 7 bases from J, with 13 bases in between. Germline loops: CDR1 SGHKS, CDR2 YYEKEE (reference sequence). For the CDR3, the DNA is TGTGCCAGCAGCTTGGTAATGGCTTGGGGGACCCAGTACTTC. It encodes CASSLVMAWGTQYF.

This chain links TRBV12-3 or TRBV12-4 with TRBJ1-4; 8 bases are shared with TRBD1. V dropped 6 bases and J dropped 4; count of bases not matched to a gene: 10. CDR3 size: 16 residues. The CDR3 DNA reads TGTGCCAGCAGCAACCAGGGGGCATATGGTAATGAAAAACTGTTTTTT. Protein: CASSNQGAYGNEKLFF.

The chain carries TRBV20-1 and TRBJ2-3; 11 positions match TRBD2. Per the germline V gene, CDR1 is DFQATT and CDR2 is SNEGSKA (reference sequence). The junction had 1 base not matched to a gene; V was cut back by 1 base and J by 4 bases. The CDR3 is 14 residues long. The CDR3 DNA follows: TGCAGTGCTAGAGTTAGCGGGGGGGCAGATACGCAGTATTTT. The encoded protein is CSARVSGGADTQYF.

This clonotype showed up many times. V and J are TRBV7-2 and TRBJ2-3, with 12 positions matching TRBD2. Trimming cost V 6 bases and J 6 bases; bases outside gene matches: 7. This CDR3 contains 15 residues. Germline lookup yields CDR1 SGHTA and CDR2 FQGNSA. The CDR3: CASRTSGGQRDTQYF. The CDR3 bases are TGTGCCAGCAGGACTAGCGGGGGTCAGAGGGATACGCAGTATTTT.

This clonotype was seen many times. One end of the junction fails to match germline, which may point to a read error. The rearrangement uses TRBV5-1 and TRBJ2-5; D gene unclear. The V gene's germline CDR1 is SGHRS and CDR2 YFSETQ. This CDR3 has 11 residues. As DNA, the CDR3 is TGTGCCAGCAGTTACCAAGAGACCCAGTACTTC. It is translated as CASSYQETQYF.

The genes are TRBV15 and TRBJ1-1; no reliable D call. There are 14 residues in the CDR3. Germline V CDR1 and CDR2: LNHNV, YYDKDF (reference sequence). With 8 bases removed from V and 7 bases from J, the gap between germline ends came to 20 bases. CDR3 DNA: TGTGCCACCTACCAGACCCACCGCCCCGATGAAGCTTTCTTT. This codes for CATYQTHRPDEAFF. Looking up the rest from reference TRBV15 and TRBJ1-1 gives the full variable domain: DAMVIQNPRYQVTQFGKPVTLSCSQTLNHNVMYWYQQKSSQAPKLLFHYYDKDFNNEADTPDNFQSRRPNTSFCFLDIRSPGLGDTAMYLCATYQTHRPDEAFFGQGTRLTVV.

This clonotype was observed a handful of times. Here the CDR3 DNA reads TGTGCCAGCAGAAGACAGGCTAATTCACCCCTCCACTTT. Protein: CASRRQANSPLHF. This rearrangement joins TRBV2 to TRBJ1-6; possibly TRBD1 for D (6 bases). The CDR3 spans 13 residues. The germline V and J ends were trimmed by 6 bases and 6 bases, with 9 bases remaining between them. Germline V gene data show CDR1 as SNHLY and CDR2 as FYNNEI.

This chain uses TRBV12-1 with TRBJ1-3; the listed D gene, TRBD1, was not tested against the DNA. TRBV12-1 is deemed a pseudogene. The CDR3 is 15 residues long. The DNA of the CDR3 is TGTGCCAGCAGCTTTCGACAGTTTCCTGGAAACACCATATATTTT. Its translation: CASSFRQFPGNTIYF.

This clonotype came up a few times. The rearrangement joins TRBV6-5 to TRBJ1-1; tentatively, D is TRBD1 (5 bases). This CDR3 spans 13 amino acids. The germline V and J ends were trimmed by 4 bases and 7 bases, with 13 bases remaining between them. Germline V gives CDR1 MNHEY, CDR2 SVGAGI. The CDR3 loop reads CASSSNTGIEAFF. The DNA for the CDR3 is TGTGCCAGCAGTTCTAACACAGGCATTGAAGCTTTCTTT.

The rearrangement joins TRBV7-9 to TRBJ2-4, with 7 bases aligning to TRBD1. The CDR3 is 14 amino acids. Germline CDR1 reads SEHNR; CDR2 reads FQNEAQ (reference sequence). Trimming at V came to 2 bases and at J to 4 bases, leaving 2 bases not matched to a gene. The CDR3: CASSLPGQKNIQYF. The CDR3 DNA is TGTGCCAGCAGCTTACCGGGACAGAAAAACATTCAGTACTTC.

This clonotype was counted only a few times. The CDR3 reads CASSPRWGPGTQYF. In DNA form, the CDR3 reads TGTGCCAGCAGCCCCAGGTGGGGGCCTGGTACGCAGTATTTT. J is TRBJ2-3 and V is TRBV7-3, with D possibly being TRBD1 (6 bases). The CDR3 loop spans 14 amino acids. Trimming left V 5 bases short and J 8 bases short, with 17 bases between. Per the germline V gene, CDR1 is SGHTA and CDR2 is FQGTGA.

In this sample, this clonotype turned up a few times. This chain links TRBV7-2 with TRBJ1-2; D remains ambiguous. V dropped 1 base and J dropped 8 bases, with 14 bases sitting between them. CDR3 length: 14 residues. The germline gives CDR1 SGHTA, CDR2 FQGNSA. The CDR3 DNA sequence: TGTGCCAGCAGCTTAGGTCCGGGGAGGAGGGGCTACACCTTC. This gives the protein CASSLGPGRRGYTF.

The chain uses TRBV9 and TRBJ1-1, with 8 bases matching TRBD1. V dropped 4 bases and J dropped 4; count of bases not matched to a gene: 6. Germline CDR1 is SGDLS and CDR2 is YYNGEE. The length of the CDR3 is 14 residues. The CDR3 region has the DNA TGTGCCAGCAGCTTCGGACAGGGTAGCACTGAAGCTTTCTTT. As protein: CASSFGQGSTEAFF.

The chain recombines TRBV12-3 or TRBV12-4 with TRBJ2-5, with D maybe TRBD2 (5 bases). The V end lost 5 bases, the J end lost 5 bases, and 18 bases lay between the germline ends. The CDR3 contains 15 residues. For the CDR3, the DNA is TGTGCCAGCAGTCCCCGCGCGGGTTACCTCGAGACCCAGTACTTC. Its translation is CASSPRAGYLETQYF.

Ten or more counts support this clonotype. This chain uses TRBV19 with TRBJ2-2, with D unresolved. The germline V gene has CDR1 LNHDA and CDR2 SQIVND (reference sequence). This CDR3 has 14 residues. Deletions cut 11 bases from V and 4 bases from J, with 17 bases between. CDR3 sequence: CAGSTSWGTGELFF. CDR3 DNA sequence: TGTGCCGGCTCGACCTCTTGGGGCACCGGGGAGCTGTTTTTT.

This clonotype was seen repeatedly, ten times or more. The chain is built from TRBV20-1 and TRBJ2-2; the D is unclear. The CDR3 is 15 residues long. V was shortened by 2 bases and J by 3 bases, with 13 bases between the two germline ends. From germline, CDR1 is DFQATT and CDR2 SNEGSKA (reference sequence). The CDR3 sequence: CSARMDGRDTGELFF. The CDR3 DNA follows: TGCAGTGCTAGAATGGACGGTAGGGACACCGGGGAGCTGTTTTTT.

The V call is TRBV7-9, the J call TRBJ2-4; 8 bases fit TRBD2. The V gene's germline CDR1 is SEHNR and CDR2 FQNEAQ (reference sequence). The V and J ends lost 7 bases and 0 bases, in that order; junction bases with no gene match: 8. The CDR3 runs to 16 residues. As DNA, the CDR3 is TGTGCCAGCAAAGCGGGGGATGATGGAGCCAAAAACATTCAGTACTTC. Its translation: CASKAGDDGAKNIQYF.

The gene calls are TRBV19 and TRBJ1-2; 7 bases match TRBD1. The CDR3 covers 13 residues. V shed 6 bases and J 6 bases; nucleotides not matched to a gene: 7. The germline V gene has CDR1 LNHDA and CDR2 SQIVND (reference sequence). The CDR3 DNA is TGTGCCAGTAGGGAGGGGGCGTCGGATGGCTACACCTTC. It specifies CASREGASDGYTF. Complete variable domain (other parts from reference TRBV19 and TRBJ1-2): DGGITQSPKYLFRKEGQNVTLSCEQNLNHDAMYWYRQDPGQGLRLIYYSQIVNDFQKGDIAEGYSVSREKKESFPLTVTSAQKNPTAFYLCASREGASDGYTFGSGTRLTVV.

V is TRBV5-5 and J is TRBJ2-6; D tentatively fits TRBD1 or TRBD2 (6 bases each). V lost 8 bases and J 13 bases, leaving 22 bases between the germline ends. The CDR3 has 14 amino acids. The germline V gene encodes CDR1 SGHKS and CDR2 YYEKEE (reference sequence). The CDR3 bases are TGTGCCAGTTCGAGAGGGGGGCAGGGCCGGGTCCTGACTTTC. Protein product: CASSRGGQGRVLTF.

This clonotype has more than one count but fewer than ten. An end of the junction differs from the germline gene, which may be a read error. CDR3 nucleotide sequence: TGTGCCAGCAGCTCTCCAAGGAACACTGAAGCTTCCTTT. As protein: CASSSPRNTEASF. The rearrangement joins TRBV11-2 to TRBJ1-1, with D unresolved. CDR1 SGHAT and CDR2 FQNNGV come from the germline V gene. There are 13 residues in the CDR3.

This clonotype turned up a few times. The chain couples TRBV19 to TRBJ1-3; unclear D gene. Trimming took 10 bases from V and 0 from J, leaving 13 bases between them. This CDR3 has 14 residues. Germline V lookup: CDR1 LNHDA, CDR2 SQIVND (reference sequence). CDR3 coding DNA: TGTGCCACCTACAGAGCTCGCTCTGGAAACACCATATATTTT. Translated: CATYRARSGNTIYF.

This clonotype showed up many times. J is TRBJ2-7 and V is TRBV10-2, with 9 bases matching TRBD1. The CDR3 spans 13 residues. Losses at the gene ends were 10 bases for V and 3 bases for J; bases not matched to a gene: 7. CDR1 and CDR2 from the germline V gene are WSHSY and SAAADI. For the CDR3, the DNA is TGCGCCATAGCGGACAGGGGATTCTACGAGCAGTACGTC. Translating gives CAIADRGFYEQYV.

The CDR3 coding sequence is TGTGCCATCGGCAGACTCAATCAGCCCCAGCATTTT. This gives the protein CAIGRLNQPQHF. The chain employs TRBV28 and TRBJ1-5; no definite D call. Germline lookup yields CDR1 MDHEN and CDR2 SYDVKM. The CDR3 totals 12 residues. Trimming removed 10 bases at V and 3 bases at J, with 10 bases between.

This clonotype has a handful of counts. The CDR3 reads CSVVPTGDQPQHF. In DNA form, the CDR3 reads TGCAGCGTGGTCCCGACCGGTGATCAGCCCCAGCATTTT. The rearrangement uses TRBV29-1 and TRBJ1-5; D not resolved. V was trimmed by 6 bases and J by 5 bases, leaving 14 bases between them. The CDR3 is 13 residues long. Germline V gene sequence: CDR1 SQVTM, CDR2 ANQGSEA. Full variable domain (outside the CDR3, taken from reference TRBV29-1 and TRBJ1-5): SAVISQKPSRDICQRGTSLTIQCQVDSQVTMMFWYRQQPGQSLTLIATANQGSEATYESGFVIDKFPISRPNLTFSTLTVSNMSPEDSSIYLCSVVPTGDQPQHFGDGTRLSIL.

The rearrangement uses TRBV7-2 and TRBJ1-4, with 9 bases lining up with TRBD1. Unmatched junction bases numbered 6, after V lost 5 bases and J lost 5 bases. The CDR3 length is 15 residues. In germline, CDR1 is SGHTA, CDR2 FQGNSA. The CDR3 DNA sequence: TGTGCCAGCAGCCAGGACAGGGGCCGAAATGAAAAACTGTTTTTT. Protein product: CASSQDRGRNEKLFF. Looking up the rest from reference TRBV7-2 and TRBJ1-4 gives the full variable domain: GAGVSQSPSNKVTEKGKDVELRCDPISGHTALYWYRQSLGQGLEFLIYFQGNSAPDKSGLPSDRFSAERTGGSVSTLTIQRTQQEDSAVYLCASSQDRGRNEKLFFGSGTQLSVL.